Listed below are T cell receptor beta chains from one sample, sequenced in a study of cytomegalovirus exposure and HLA in healthy donors. Repertoires were generated with immunoSEQ multiplex PCR, while TCRdb's copy carries only in-frame clones and drops some. The table has roughly 200,000 clones, roughly 84% seen once. The sequenced material came from PBMCs. These receptors all come from a woman aged 18-29 years in good health and CMV-seropositive. Each CDR3 is given with its conserved first and last residue. A D gene is named only where the DNA matches it firmly. Clone size is given for some rows only: seen once, a few or many times, or a class if the clone is expanded.

V gene: TRBV19
D gene: TRBD2
J gene: TRBJ2-4
clone size: .
CDR3 protein: CASSSIRGGENIQYF
CDR3 DNA: TGTGCCAGTAGTTCCATACGGGGGGGCGAAAACATTCAGTACTTC

V gene: TRBV15
D gene: TRBD1
J gene: TRBJ2-2
clone size: few
CDR3 protein: CATSTRQGYTGELFF
CDR3 DNA: TGTGCCACCAGCACCCGACAGGGATACACCGGGGAGCTGTTTTTT

V gene: TRBV5-4
D gene: TRBD2
J gene: TRBJ2-1
clone size: .
CDR3 protein: CASSPSGGAYNEQFF
CDR3 DNA: TGTGCCAGCAGCCCTAGCGGGGGGGCCTACAATGAGCAGTTCTTC

V gene: TRBV27
D gene: TRBD1
J gene: TRBJ2-2
clone size: .
CDR3 protein: CASSRTGPNTGELFF
CDR3 DNA: TGTGCCAGCAGTCGGACAGGGCCGAACACCGGGGAGCTGTTTTTT

V gene: TRBV5-1
D gene: .
J gene: TRBJ2-6
clone size: .
CDR3 protein: CASSPMTGANVLTF
CDR3 DNA: TGCGCCAGCAGCCCAATGACAGGGGCCAACGTCCTGACTTTC

V gene: TRBV6-1
D gene: TRBD1
J gene: TRBJ1-2
clone size: .
CDR3 protein: CASPGTGYGYTF
CDR3 DNA: TGTGCCAGCCCCGGGACAGGCTATGGCTACACCTTC

V gene: TRBV5-1
D gene: .
J gene: TRBJ1-6
clone size: .
CDR3 protein: CASSLDDRSPLHF
CDR3 DNA: TGCGCCAGCAGCTTGGACGATCGGTCACCCCTCCACTTT

V gene: TRBV2
D gene: .
J gene: TRBJ1-1
clone size: .
CDR3 protein: CASSEAADNTEAFF
CDR3 DNA: TGTGCCAGCAGTGAAGCGGCAGATAACACTGAAGCTTTCTTT

V gene: TRBV7-9
D gene: .
J gene: TRBJ2-3
clone size: .
CDR3 protein: CASSPESTDTQYF
CDR3 DNA: TGTGCCAGCAGCCCTGAGAGCACAGATACGCAGTATTTT

V gene: TRBV6-5
D gene: .
J gene: TRBJ1-1
clone size: .
CDR3 protein: CASSDGSGNTEAFF
CDR3 DNA: TGTGCCAGCAGTGATGGTTCAGGGAACACTGAAGCTTTCTTT

V gene: TRBV12-5
D gene: TRBD2
J gene: TRBJ2-4
clone size: .
CDR3 protein: CASGLVGASGGAVAKNIQYF
CDR3 DNA: TGTGCTAGTGGTTTGGTCGGAGCTAGCGGGGGGGCGGTAGCCAAAAACATTCAGTACTTC

V gene: TRBV4-1
D gene: .
J gene: TRBJ1-1
clone size: .
CDR3 protein: CASSQKSTITEAFF
CDR3 DNA: TGCGCCAGCAGCCAAAAATCAACAATTACTGAAGCTTTCTTT

V gene: TRBV18
D gene: .
J gene: TRBJ1-2
clone size: .
CDR3 protein: CASSPLKESRVDGYTF
CDR3 DNA: TGTGCCAGCTCACCACTTAAAGAAAGCAGGGTTGATGGCTACACCTTC

V gene: TRBV5-6
D gene: .
J gene: TRBJ1-2
clone size: .
CDR3 protein: CASSPDSPNYGYTF
CDR3 DNA: TGTGCCAGCAGCCCGGACAGTCCGAACTATGGCTACACCTTC

V gene: TRBV4-1
D gene: .
J gene: TRBJ2-1
clone size: .
CDR3 protein: CASSPAQGKKGEQFF
CDR3 DNA: TGCGCCAGCAGCCCCGCCCAGGGTAAGAAAGGTGAGCAGTTCTTC

V gene: TRBV27
D gene: TRBD1
J gene: TRBJ2-7
clone size: .
CDR3 protein: CASSLGTGYEQYF
CDR3 DNA: TGTGCCAGCAGTTTAGGGACAGGCTACGAGCAGTACTTC

V gene: TRBV4-1
D gene: .
J gene: TRBJ2-1
clone size: .
CDR3 protein: CASSQVVVGGHEQFF
CDR3 DNA: TGCGCCAGCAGCCAAGTTGTCGTCGGGGGGCATGAGCAGTTCTTC

V gene: TRBV19
D gene: .
J gene: TRBJ1-1
clone size: .
CDR3 protein: CASSRNYGDTEAFF
CDR3 DNA: TGTGCCAGTAGTCGGAATTACGGGGACACTGAAGCTTTCTTT

V gene: TRBV7-2
D gene: TRBD1
J gene: TRBJ2-5
clone size: .
CDR3 protein: CASSPGGQGRETQYF
CDR3 DNA: TGTGCCAGCAGCCCGGGGGGACAGGGGCGGGAGACCCAGTACTTC

V gene: TRBV14
D gene: .
J gene: TRBJ2-7
clone size: .
CDR3 protein: CASSQLTGPSYEQYF
CDR3 DNA: TGTGCCAGCAGCCAATTAACAGGGCCCAGCTACGAGCAGTACTTC

V gene: TRBV27
D gene: .
J gene: TRBJ2-7
clone size: .
CDR3 protein: CASKTGTYEQYF
CDR3 DNA: TGTGCCAGCAAGACTGGGACATACGAGCAGTACTTC

V gene: TRBV5-6
D gene: .
J gene: TRBJ2-4
clone size: .
CDR3 protein: CASSLTNRVRAKNIQYF
CDR3 DNA: TGTGCCAGCAGCTTGACTAACAGGGTACGGGCCAAAAACATTCAGTACTTC

V gene: TRBV7-2
D gene: TRBD1
J gene: TRBJ1-1
clone size: .
CDR3 protein: CASSLDGTGSTFF
CDR3 DNA: TGTGCCAGCAGCTTAGATGGGACAGGGTCCACTTTCTTT

V gene: TRBV2
D gene: .
J gene: TRBJ2-7
clone size: .
CDR3 protein: CASSEGPRVASDEQYF
CDR3 DNA: TGTGCCAGCAGTGAAGGGCCTCGGGTAGCCTCTGACGAGCAGTACTTC

V gene: TRBV6-1
D gene: .
J gene: TRBJ2-7
clone size: .
CDR3 protein: CASSEAPGKSYEQYF
CDR3 DNA: TGTGCCAGCAGTGAAGCGCCAGGGAAGAGTTACGAGCAGTACTTC

V gene: TRBV5-6
D gene: TRBD2
J gene: TRBJ2-3
clone size: .
CDR3 protein: CASSETSGGLTDTQYF
CDR3 DNA: TGTGCCAGCAGCGAGACTAGCGGGGGACTCACAGATACGCAGTATTTT

V gene: TRBV7-3
D gene: .
J gene: TRBJ1-1
clone size: .
CDR3 protein: CASSPQTGNTEAFF
CDR3 DNA: TGTGCCAGCAGCCCGCAGACAGGGAACACTGAAGCTTTCTTT

V gene: TRBV9
D gene: TRBD2
J gene: TRBJ2-1
clone size: .
CDR3 protein: CASSVERNSGGFDEQFF
CDR3 DNA: TGTGCCAGCAGCGTAGAGAGGAATAGCGGGGGGTTCGATGAGCAGTTCTTC

V gene: TRBV16
D gene: .
J gene: TRBJ1-2
clone size: .
CDR3 protein: CASSQFWWSIQDCYTF
CDR3 DNA: TGTGCCAGCAGCCAATTTTGGTGGTCTATTCAGGACTGCTACACCTTC

V gene: TRBV5-4
D gene: .
J gene: TRBJ2-1
clone size: few
CDR3 protein: CASSSGVELNEQFF
CDR3 DNA: TGTGCCAGCAGCTCTGGAGTTGAGTTGAATGAGCAGTTCTTC

V gene: TRBV27
D gene: .
J gene: TRBJ1-2
clone size: .
CDR3 protein: CASSGQNYGYTF
CDR3 DNA: TGTGCCAGCAGTGGACAGAACTATGGCTACACCTTC

V gene: TRBV13
D gene: TRBD1
J gene: TRBJ1-1
clone size: .
CDR3 protein: CASSDPLGTGLTEAFF
CDR3 DNA: TGTGCCAGCAGCGACCCACTCGGGACAGGGTTAACTGAAGCTTTCTTT

V gene: TRBV7-2
D gene: TRBD1
J gene: TRBJ1-1
clone size: .
CDR3 protein: CASSSRTGAETEAFF
CDR3 DNA: TGTGCCAGCAGCTCGAGGACAGGGGCGGAGACTGAAGCTTTCTTT

V gene: TRBV28
D gene: .
J gene: TRBJ1-3
clone size: .
CDR3 protein: CASSLLAGKVSGNTIYF
CDR3 DNA: TGTGCCAGCAGTTTATTGGCCGGGAAGGTCTCTGGAAACACCATATATTTT

V gene: TRBV5-4
D gene: TRBD1
J gene: TRBJ2-7
clone size: .
CDR3 protein: CASSSMGQGALEQYF
CDR3 DNA: TGTGCCAGCAGCTCGATGGGACAGGGGGCCCTCGAGCAGTACTTC

V gene: TRBV2
D gene: TRBD2
J gene: TRBJ2-3
clone size: .
CDR3 protein: CASSGASGGGNTQYF
CDR3 DNA: TGTGCCAGCAGTGGTGCTAGCGGCGGTGGGAATACGCAGTATTTT

V gene: TRBV9
D gene: TRBD1
J gene: TRBJ1-2
clone size: once
CDR3 protein: CASSVGRDRSNYGYTF
CDR3 DNA: TGTGCCAGCAGCGTCGGAAGGGACAGAAGTAACTATGGCTACACCTTC

V gene: TRBV16
D gene: .
J gene: TRBJ1-5
clone size: once
CDR3 protein: CASSQREGLNQPQHF
CDR3 DNA: TGTGCCAGCAGCCAAAGGGAGGGTCTGAATCAGCCCCAGCATTTT

V gene: TRBV27
D gene: .
J gene: TRBJ2-6
clone size: .
CDR3 protein: CASSPIIGVGANVLTF
CDR3 DNA: TGTGCCAGCAGTCCTATAATAGGGGTCGGGGCCAACGTCCTGACTTTC

V gene: TRBV19
D gene: TRBD1
J gene: TRBJ2-2
clone size: .
CDR3 protein: CASSIVAALTGTGYNTGELFF
CDR3 DNA: TGTGCCAGTAGTATAGTGGCTGCCCTAACCGGGACAGGGTATAACACCGGGGAGCTGTTTTTT

V gene: TRBV27
D gene: .
J gene: TRBJ1-6
clone size: .
CDR3 protein: CASSLARGSPLHF
CDR3 DNA: TGTGCCAGCAGTCTAGCTAGAGGTTCACCCCTCCACTTT

V gene: TRBV19
D gene: .
J gene: TRBJ2-2
clone size: .
CDR3 protein: CASRPTQTTGELFF
CDR3 DNA: TGTGCCAGTAGGCCGACTCAAACGACCGGGGAGCTGTTTTTT

V gene: TRBV19
D gene: .
J gene: TRBJ1-6
clone size: few
CDR3 protein: CASSLKAGNSPLHF
CDR3 DNA: TGTGCCAGTAGTTTGAAGGCCGGGAATTCACCCCTCCACTTT

V gene: TRBV7-8
D gene: .
J gene: TRBJ1-1
clone size: .
CDR3 protein: CASSFRITGNTEAFF
CDR3 DNA: TGTGCCAGCAGCTTTCGGATCACAGGGAACACTGAAGCTTTCTTT

V gene: TRBV2
D gene: .
J gene: TRBJ1-1
clone size: .
CDR3 protein: CASSRRGGDTEAFF
CDR3 DNA: TGTGCCAGCAGTCGACGGGGTGGGGACACTGAAGCTTTCTTT

V gene: TRBV6-5
D gene: .
J gene: TRBJ2-7
clone size: .
CDR3 protein: CASSYYTGFYEQYF
CDR3 DNA: TGTGCCAGCAGTTACTATACGGGGTTTTACGAGCAGTACTTC

V gene: TRBV27
D gene: .
J gene: TRBJ1-5
clone size: .
CDR3 protein: CASSLRVIDQPQHF
CDR3 DNA: TGTGCCAGCAGTTTGAGGGTTATAGATCAGCCCCAGCATTTT

V gene: TRBV5-1
D gene: TRBD1
J gene: TRBJ1-4
clone size: .
CDR3 protein: CASSVDREKLFF
CDR3 DNA: TGCGCCAGCAGCGTGGACAGGGAAAAACTGTTTTTT

V gene: TRBV4-3
D gene: .
J gene: TRBJ2-7
clone size: many
CDR3 protein: CASSQDRGLEQYF
CDR3 DNA: TGCGCCAGCAGCCAAGATAGGGGTCTAGAGCAGTACTTC

V gene: TRBV27
D gene: TRBD2
J gene: TRBJ2-3
clone size: once
CDR3 protein: CASSLGRGGSDTQYF
CDR3 DNA: TGTGCCAGCAGTTTAGGGCGGGGGGGCTCGGATACGCAGTATTTT

V gene: TRBV2
D gene: TRBD1
J gene: TRBJ1-1
clone size: few
CDR3 protein: CASSFTLDRENTEAFF
CDR3 DNA: TGTGCCAGCAGTTTTACCCTGGACAGGGAGAACACTGAAGCTTTCTTT

V gene: TRBV6-4
D gene: TRBD1
J gene: TRBJ1-2
clone size: .
CDR3 protein: CASSDSPGQGFGYTF
CDR3 DNA: TGTGCCAGCAGTGACTCCCCGGGACAGGGGTTTGGCTACACCTTC

V gene: TRBV7-9
D gene: TRBD1
J gene: TRBJ2-1
clone size: .
CDR3 protein: CASSPQTGTEFF
CDR3 DNA: TGTGCCAGCAGCCCGCAGACAGGGACCGAGTTCTTC